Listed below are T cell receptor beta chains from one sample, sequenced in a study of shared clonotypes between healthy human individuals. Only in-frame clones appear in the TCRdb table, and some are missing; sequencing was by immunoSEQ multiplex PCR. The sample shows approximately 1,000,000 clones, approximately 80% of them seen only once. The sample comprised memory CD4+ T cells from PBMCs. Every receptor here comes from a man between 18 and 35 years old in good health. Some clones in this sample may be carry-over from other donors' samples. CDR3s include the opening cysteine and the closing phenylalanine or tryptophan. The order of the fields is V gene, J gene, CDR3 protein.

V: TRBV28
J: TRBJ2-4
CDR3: CATSLGGAAKNIQYF

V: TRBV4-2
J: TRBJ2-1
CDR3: CASSQDEFGDSYNEQFF

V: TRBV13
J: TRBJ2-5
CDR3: CASSLFVPPETQYF

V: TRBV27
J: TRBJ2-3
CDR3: CASSLGGTDTQYF

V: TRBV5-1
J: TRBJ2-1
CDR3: CASSLRDRTYNEQFF

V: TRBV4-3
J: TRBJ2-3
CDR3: CASSQGVPSPTSGRGADTQYF

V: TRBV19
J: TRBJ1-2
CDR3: CASSMGGQDAIDYGYTF

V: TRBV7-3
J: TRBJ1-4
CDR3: CASSVGANEKLFF

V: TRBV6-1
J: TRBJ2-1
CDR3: CASSVQSGGHNEQFF

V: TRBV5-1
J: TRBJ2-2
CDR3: CASSFRRPGELFF

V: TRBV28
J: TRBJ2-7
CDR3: CASSLSGRTYEQYF

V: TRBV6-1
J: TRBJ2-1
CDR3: CASSERFSSYNEQFF

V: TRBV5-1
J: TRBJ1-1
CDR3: CASTQGDVVTEAFF

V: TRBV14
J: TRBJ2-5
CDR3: CASSRRPGQGQETQYF

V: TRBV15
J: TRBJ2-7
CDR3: CATSRGNRGRYEQYF

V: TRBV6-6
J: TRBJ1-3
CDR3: CASSYQTGGYGNTIYF

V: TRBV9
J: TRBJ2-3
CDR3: CASSRGAQRTLDTQYF

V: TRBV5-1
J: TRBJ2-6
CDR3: CASSLGRTSGANVLTF

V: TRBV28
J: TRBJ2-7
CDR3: CASSLTSGTHEQYF

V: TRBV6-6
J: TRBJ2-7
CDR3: CASSYSTFSRSYEQYF

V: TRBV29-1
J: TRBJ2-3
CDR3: CSVVPWNTDTQYF

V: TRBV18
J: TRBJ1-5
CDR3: CASSPTGDQPQHF

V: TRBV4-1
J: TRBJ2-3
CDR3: CASSPIGSATDTQYF

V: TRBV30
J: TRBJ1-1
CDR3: CAWSVAGRGYTEAFF

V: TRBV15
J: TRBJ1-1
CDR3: CATSRARGGQSANTEAFF

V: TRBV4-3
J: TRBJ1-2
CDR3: CASSQDRQGNGYTF

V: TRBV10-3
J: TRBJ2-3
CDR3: CAVSPTGGTDTQYF

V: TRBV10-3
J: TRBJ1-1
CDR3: CAANGGQNTEAFF

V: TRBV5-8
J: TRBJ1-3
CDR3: CASRRGGPGNTIHF

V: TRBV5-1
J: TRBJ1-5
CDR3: CASKGDTGTGQPQHF

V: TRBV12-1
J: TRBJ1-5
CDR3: CASSSGQVSNQPQHF

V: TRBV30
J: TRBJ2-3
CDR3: CAWSVGVEGDTQYF

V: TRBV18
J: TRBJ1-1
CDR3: CASSPLRRGPDTEAFF

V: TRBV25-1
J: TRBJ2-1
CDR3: CASSEWDRDMDEQFF

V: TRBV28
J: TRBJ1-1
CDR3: CASSLGGGNTEAFF